These 21 T cell receptor beta chains were sequenced from one sample in a study of T cell responses to AZD1222 COVID-19 vaccine. Assay used: immunoSEQ multiplex PCR; TCRdb lists only in-frame clones, some missing. The table lists tens of thousands of clones, 89% of them singletons. Sequenced material: peripheral blood, taken 28 days after the second AZD1222 dose. These receptors came from an adult who received the AZD1222 COVID-19 vaccine.

The CDR3: CASSYDDREGQPQHF. The CDR3, as DNA: TGTGCCAGCAGTTACGATGACAGGGAGGGCCAGCCCCAGCATTTT. The chain uses TRBV6-5 and TRBJ1-5; TRBD1 matches 7 bases. Trimming removed 2 bases from V and 7 bases from J; junction bases left unmatched: 8. CDR3 length: 15 amino acids. The germline V gene encodes CDR1 MNHEY and CDR2 SVGAGI.

V is TRBV3-1 (or the pseudogene TRBV3-2) and J is TRBJ1-6, with D hard to call. Between the trimmed V and J ends, which lost 0 bases and 9 bases, there was a span of 15 bases. There are 16 residues in the CDR3. Germline CDR1 and CDR2: LGHDT and YNNKEL (reference sequence). CDR3 DNA sequence: TGTGCCAGCAGCCAAGAAGTTGGCAGGACCCCTTCACCCCTCCACTTT. This gives the protein CASSQEVGRTPSPLHF.

The V and J genes are TRBV5-1 and TRBJ1-2, with D maybe TRBD1 (6 bases). The CDR3 totals 14 residues. Germline-derived CDR1 and CDR2 are SGHRS and YFSETQ. V dropped 0 bases and J dropped 7 bases, with 13 bases sitting between them. CDR3 region: CASSLAGAGVGYTF. CDR3 bases: TGCGCCAGCAGCTTGGCGGGAGCAGGGGTTGGCTACACCTTC.

The chain recombines TRBV7-6 with TRBJ2-3; 9 nucleotides align to TRBD2. CDR3 size: 18 residues. V trimming: 5 bases; J trimming: 4 bases; junction bases outside the gene matches: 16. CDR1 SGHVS and CDR2 FNYEAQ come from the germline V gene. Here the CDR3 DNA reads TGTGCCAGCAGCCCCCTCCTAGCGGGATCACTAGGGGCAGATACGCAGTATTTT. Its translation is CASSPLLAGSLGADTQYF.

Only one count was recorded for this clone. CDR3 sequence: CASSLGNRGRINEKLFF. In DNA, the CDR3 is TGCGCCAGCAGCTTGGGAAACAGGGGGCGTATTAATGAAAAACTGTTTTTT. The V call is TRBV5-1, the J call TRBJ1-4, with 9 bases fitting TRBD1. Trimming at V came to 0 bases and at J to 4 bases, leaving 7 bases not matched to a gene. The germline V gene encodes CDR1 SGHRS and CDR2 YFSETQ. The CDR3 sequence is 17 residues long.

This chain links TRBV30 with TRBJ1-6; no clear D. The length of the CDR3 is 15 residues. The V and J ends lost 8 bases and 0 bases respectively, with 14 bases between them. Germline CDR1 reads GTSNPN; CDR2 reads SVGIG (reference sequence). The CDR3 coding sequence is TGTGCCGGGAAACCCACTCACTCCTATAATTCACCCCTCCACTTT. Its translation: CAGKPTHSYNSPLHF.

The chain links TRBV5-1 to TRBJ2-7; 8 nucleotides align to TRBD1. Per the germline V gene, CDR1 is SGHRS and CDR2 is YFSETQ. The length of the CDR3 is 14 residues. Losses at the gene ends were 1 base for V and 4 bases for J; bases not matched to a gene: 4. CDR3 region: CASSLQGAWYEQYF. The CDR3 nucleotides are TGCGCCAGCAGCTTGCAGGGGGCGTGGTACGAGCAGTACTTC. The complete variable domain, with remaining parts taken from reference TRBV5-1 and TRBJ2-7, reads KAGVTQTPRYLIKTRGQQVTLSCSPISGHRSVSWYQQTPGQGLQFLFEYFSETQRNKGNFPGRFSGRQFSNSRSEMNVSTLELGDSALYLCASSLQGAWYEQYFGPGTRLTVT.

The genes are TRBV3-1 (or the pseudogene TRBV3-2) and TRBJ2-2, with 14 nucleotides matching TRBD2. The length of the CDR3 is 18 residues. Germline V gene sequence: CDR1 LGHDT, CDR2 YNNKEL (reference sequence). The J segment lost 6 bases and the V segment lost 4 bases, leaving 10 bases of the junction unmatched. The CDR3 reads CASSPGLAGGFWAGELFF. In nucleotides, the CDR3 is TGTGCCAGCAGCCCCGGACTAGCGGGGGGTTTTTGGGCCGGGGAGCTGTTTTTT.

The rearrangement joins TRBV6-2 or TRBV6-3 to TRBJ1-5; a weak D match, TRBD1 (5 bases). The CDR3 contains 16 residues. CDR1 is MNHEY and CDR2 is SVGEGT in the germline V gene. Trimming cost V 0 bases and J 3 bases, with 12 bases left between them. CDR3 nucleotides: TGTGCCAGCAGTTACTCGGGGAGAGGGGACAATCAGCCCCAGCATTTT. Amino acid sequence: CASSYSGRGDNQPQHF.

The chain has TRBV6-7 and TRBJ2-5; D gene unclear. TRBV6-7 is sorted into the ORF group, with uncertain function. Trimming removed 11 bases at V and 5 bases at J, with 18 bases between. This CDR3 spans 13 amino acids. The CDR3 sequence is CAAFPPPEETQYF. In DNA, the CDR3 is TGTGCCGCCTTTCCCCCCCCCGAGGAGACCCAGTACTTC.

The chain uses TRBV7-7 and TRBJ2-7, with 12 bases matching TRBD2. The V gene end was trimmed by 5 bases and the J gene end by 7 bases; junction bases not matched to a gene: 6. Germline CDR1 SSHAT, CDR2 FNYEAQ (reference sequence). The CDR3 loop spans 14 amino acids. DNA of the CDR3: TGTGCCAGCAGCCGAACCGGGACTAGCGGGGAGCAGTACTTC. Translated, it gives CASSRTGTSGEQYF.

The genes are TRBV14 and TRBJ2-5, with D perhaps TRBD1 (5 bases). This CDR3 is 14 amino acids long. From germline, CDR1 is SGHDN and CDR2 FVKESK. V lost 2 bases and J 1 base, leaving 8 bases between the germline ends. CDR3 in amino acids: CASSQRQSQETQYF. The CDR3 DNA follows: TGTGCCAGCAGCCAAAGACAGAGCCAAGAGACCCAGTACTTC.

J is TRBJ1-6 and V is TRBV6-2 or TRBV6-3, with 8 nucleotides matching TRBD1. After removal of 6 bases from V and 5 bases from J, the junction contained 18 bases not matched to a gene. CDR1 is MNHEY and CDR2 is SVGEGT in the germline V gene. The CDR3 is 19 amino acids. CDR3 sequence reads: CASSRDRGTSFWNNSPLHF. The CDR3, as DNA: TGTGCCAGCAGCCGCGACAGGGGAACTTCCTTCTGGAATAATTCACCCCTCCACTTT.

The V and J genes are TRBV14 and TRBJ2-1, with 12 bases that match TRBD2. This CDR3 contains 16 residues. With 4 bases clipped from V and 16 bases from J, the junction kept 17 bases outside the gene matches. The germline CDR1 and CDR2 sequences are SGHDN and FVKESK. The CDR3 DNA follows: TGTGCCAGCAGCCCGAAGACTAGCGGGGGACCTAAGAGTAGTTTCTTC. It is translated as CASSPKTSGGPKSSFF. Full variable domain (remainder filled in from reference TRBV14 and TRBJ2-1): EAGVTQFPSHSVIEKGQTVTLRCDPISGHDNLYWYRRVMGKEIKFLLHFVKESKQDESGMPNNRFLAERTGGTYSTLKVQPAELEDSGVYFCASSPKTSGGPKSSFFGPGTRLTVL.

The genes are TRBV6-6 and TRBJ2-7; TRBD2 aligns across 9 bases. The V gene's germline CDR1 is MNHNY and CDR2 SVGAGI (reference sequence). This CDR3 region has 16 residues. The junction had 5 bases not matched to a gene; V was cut back by 2 bases and J by 0 bases. For the CDR3, the DNA is TGTGCCAGCAGTTACGTAGCGGGGGCGTCCTCCTACGAGCAGTACTTC. Translated, it gives CASSYVAGASSYEQYF.

This clone was detected once. The rearrangement links TRBV19 to TRBJ1-5, with 8 bases matching TRBD1. Losses at the gene ends were 4 bases for V and 8 bases for J; bases not matched to a gene: 7. Germline lookup yields CDR1 LNHDA and CDR2 SQIVND (reference sequence). The CDR3 sequence is 14 residues long. The CDR3 protein is CASSTRTGIEPQHF. The CDR3 DNA reads TGTGCCAGTAGTACCCGGACAGGGATTGAGCCCCAGCATTTT.

This clone was seen once. V gene TRBV6-2 or TRBV6-3 combines with J gene TRBJ1-1, with 7 bases identical to TRBD1. The CDR3 consists of 14 residues. CDR1 is MNHEY, CDR2 SVGEGT, per germline. Trimming took 2 bases from V and 0 from J; bases not matched to a gene: 0. This chain's CDR3 is CASSYDRVNTEAFF. The DNA of the CDR3 is TGTGCCAGCAGTTACGACAGGGTGAACACTGAAGCTTTCTTT.

The table lists this clone with a few counts. The DNA of the CDR3 is TGTGCCAGCAGCGCCGGCATAGGGGAGGCTAAAAAACTGTTTTTT. This encodes CASSAGIGEAKKLFF. The chain combines TRBV13 with TRBJ1-4, with D possibly matching TRBD1 (5 bases). Germline loops: CDR1 PRHDT, CDR2 FYEKMQ (reference sequence). This CDR3 spans 15 amino acids. V was clipped by 5 bases and J by 9 bases, with 19 bases between them.

This chain links TRBV3-1 (or the pseudogene TRBV3-2) with TRBJ2-3; 9 bases line up with TRBD2. The trim removed 6 bases at V and 0 bases at J, leaving 10 bases unmatched. Germline CDR1 is LGHDT and CDR2 is YNNKEL (reference sequence). This CDR3 comprises 17 residues. In DNA, the CDR3 is TGTGCCAGCAGACGCTCCCCCGGGACTAGCAGCACAGATACGCAGTATTTT. The encoded protein is CASRRSPGTSSTDTQYF.

The rearrangement joins TRBV5-1 to TRBJ1-1, with TRBD1 as a possible D gene (5 bases). Germline loops: CDR1 SGHRS, CDR2 YFSETQ. The V gene lost 5 bases and the J gene lost 0 bases, with 11 bases spanning the gap. The CDR3 is made up of 14 amino acids. CDR3 sequence (DNA): TGCGCCAGCAGGCAGGGAGAGTTGAACACTGAAGCTTTCTTT. Translating gives CASRQGELNTEAFF.

The chain uses TRBV6-2 or TRBV6-3 and TRBJ2-7; no firm D call. V was shortened by 2 bases and J by 3 bases, with 11 bases between the two germline ends. In germline, CDR1 is MNHEY, CDR2 SVGEGT. This CDR3 comprises 14 residues. The CDR3 here is CASSYLLIDYEQYF. CDR3 DNA: TGTGCCAGCAGTTACCTCCTGATTGACTACGAGCAGTACTTC.